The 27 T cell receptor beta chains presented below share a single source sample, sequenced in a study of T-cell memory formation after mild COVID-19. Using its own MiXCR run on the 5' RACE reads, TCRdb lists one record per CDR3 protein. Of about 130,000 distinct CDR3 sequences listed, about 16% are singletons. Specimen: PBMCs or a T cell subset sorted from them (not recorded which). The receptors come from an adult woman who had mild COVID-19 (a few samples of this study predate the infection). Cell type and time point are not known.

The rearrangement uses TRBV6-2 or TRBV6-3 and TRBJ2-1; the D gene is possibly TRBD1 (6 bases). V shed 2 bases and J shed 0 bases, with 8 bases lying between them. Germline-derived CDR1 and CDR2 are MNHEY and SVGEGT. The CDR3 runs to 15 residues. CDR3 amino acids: CASSYGDTSYNEQFF. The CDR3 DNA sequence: TGTGCCAGCAGTTACGGGGACACCTCCTACAATGAGCAGTTCTTC.

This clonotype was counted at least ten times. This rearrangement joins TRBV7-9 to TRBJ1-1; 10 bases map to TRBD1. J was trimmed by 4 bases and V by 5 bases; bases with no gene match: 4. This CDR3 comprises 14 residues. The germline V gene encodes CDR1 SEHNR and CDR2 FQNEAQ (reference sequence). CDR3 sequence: CASSHGQGGTEAFF. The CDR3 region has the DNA TGTGCCAGCAGCCATGGACAGGGGGGCACTGAAGCTTTCTTT.

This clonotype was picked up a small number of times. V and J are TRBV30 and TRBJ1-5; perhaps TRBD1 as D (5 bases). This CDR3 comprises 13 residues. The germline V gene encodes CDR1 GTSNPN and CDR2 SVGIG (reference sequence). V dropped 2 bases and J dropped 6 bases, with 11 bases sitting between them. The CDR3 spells CAWSLGVGQPQHF. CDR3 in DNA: TGTGCCTGGAGTTTGGGGGTTGGTCAGCCCCAGCATTTT.

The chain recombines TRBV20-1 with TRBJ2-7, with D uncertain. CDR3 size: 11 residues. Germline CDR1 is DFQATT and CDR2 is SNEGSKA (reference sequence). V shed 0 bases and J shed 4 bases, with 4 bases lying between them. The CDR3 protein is CSARENYEQYF. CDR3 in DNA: TGCAGTGCTAGAGAAAATTACGAGCAGTACTTC.

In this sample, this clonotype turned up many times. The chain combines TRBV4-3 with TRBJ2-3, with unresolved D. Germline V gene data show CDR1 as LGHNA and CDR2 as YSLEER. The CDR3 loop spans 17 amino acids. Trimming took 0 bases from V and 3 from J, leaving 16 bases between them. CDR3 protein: CASSQEGDFGRTDTQYF. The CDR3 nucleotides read TGCGCCAGCAGCCAAGAAGGAGACTTTGGCAGAACAGATACGCAGTATTTT.

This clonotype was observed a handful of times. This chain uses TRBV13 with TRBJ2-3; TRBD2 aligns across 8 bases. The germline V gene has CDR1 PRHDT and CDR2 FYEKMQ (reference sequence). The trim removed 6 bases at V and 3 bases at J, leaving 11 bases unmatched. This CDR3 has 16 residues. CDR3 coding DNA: TGTGCCAGCAGAACTCGAAGGGCGGGAGGTACAGATACGCAGTATTTT. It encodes CASRTRRAGGTDTQYF.

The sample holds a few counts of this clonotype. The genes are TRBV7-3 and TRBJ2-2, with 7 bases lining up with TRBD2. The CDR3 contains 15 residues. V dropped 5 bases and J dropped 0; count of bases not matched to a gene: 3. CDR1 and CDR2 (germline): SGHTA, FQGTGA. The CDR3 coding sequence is TGTGCCAGCAGCGAGCGGGGCGCGAACACCGGGGAGCTGTTTTTT. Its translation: CASSERGANTGELFF.

DNA of the CDR3: TGTGCCAGCAGTTTTGGCCGATACAATGAGCAGTTCTTC. Translating it yields CASSFGRYNEQFF. The rearrangement uses TRBV12-3 or TRBV12-4 and TRBJ2-1; no clear D. V shed 3 bases and J shed 4 bases, with 7 bases lying between them. The CDR3 length is 13 residues.

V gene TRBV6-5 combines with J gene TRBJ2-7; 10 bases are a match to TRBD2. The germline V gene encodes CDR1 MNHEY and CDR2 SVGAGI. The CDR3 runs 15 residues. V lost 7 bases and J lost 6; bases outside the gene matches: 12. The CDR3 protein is CASIGLAGVRSEQYF. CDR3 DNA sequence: TGTGCCAGCATAGGGCTAGCGGGAGTACGTAGCGAGCAGTACTTC.

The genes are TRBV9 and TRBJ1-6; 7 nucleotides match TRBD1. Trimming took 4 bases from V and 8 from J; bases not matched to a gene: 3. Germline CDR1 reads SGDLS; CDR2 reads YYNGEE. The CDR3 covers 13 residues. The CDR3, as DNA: TGTGCCAGCAGCTTAACAGGGGATTCACCCCTCCACTTT. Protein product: CASSLTGDSPLHF.

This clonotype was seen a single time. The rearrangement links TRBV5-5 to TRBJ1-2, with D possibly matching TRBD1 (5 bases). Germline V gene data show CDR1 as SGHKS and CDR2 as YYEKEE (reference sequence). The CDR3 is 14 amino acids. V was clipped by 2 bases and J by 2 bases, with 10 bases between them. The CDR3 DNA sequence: TGTGCCAGCAGCTTTACGTGGGGCAACTATGGCTACACCTTC. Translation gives CASSFTWGNYGYTF.

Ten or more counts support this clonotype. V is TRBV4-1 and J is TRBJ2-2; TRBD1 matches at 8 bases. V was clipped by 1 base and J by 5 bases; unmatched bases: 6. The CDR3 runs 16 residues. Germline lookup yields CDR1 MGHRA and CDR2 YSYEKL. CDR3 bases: TGCGCCAGCAGCCAAGTGGGACAGGCCTATACCGGGGAGCTGTTTTTT. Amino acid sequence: CASSQVGQAYTGELFF.

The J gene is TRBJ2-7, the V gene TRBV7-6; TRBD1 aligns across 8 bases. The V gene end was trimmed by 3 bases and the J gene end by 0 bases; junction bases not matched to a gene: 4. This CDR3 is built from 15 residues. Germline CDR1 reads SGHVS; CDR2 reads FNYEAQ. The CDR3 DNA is TGTGCCAGCAGCTTGGGGACAGGTTTCTCCTACGAGCAGTACTTC. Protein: CASSLGTGFSYEQYF.

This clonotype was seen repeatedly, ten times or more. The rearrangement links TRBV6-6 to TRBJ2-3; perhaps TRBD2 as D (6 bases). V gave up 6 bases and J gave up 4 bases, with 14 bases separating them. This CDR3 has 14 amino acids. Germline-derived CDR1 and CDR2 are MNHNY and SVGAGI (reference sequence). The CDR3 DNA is TGTGCCAGCAGCCCCGGTTGGGGGGCAGATACGCAGTATTTT. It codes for CASSPGWGADTQYF.

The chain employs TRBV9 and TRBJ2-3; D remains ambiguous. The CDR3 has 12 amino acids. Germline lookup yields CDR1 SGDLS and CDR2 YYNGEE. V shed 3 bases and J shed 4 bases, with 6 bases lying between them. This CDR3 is CASSAVSDTQYF. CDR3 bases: TGTGCCAGCAGCGCCGTTTCAGATACGCAGTATTTT.

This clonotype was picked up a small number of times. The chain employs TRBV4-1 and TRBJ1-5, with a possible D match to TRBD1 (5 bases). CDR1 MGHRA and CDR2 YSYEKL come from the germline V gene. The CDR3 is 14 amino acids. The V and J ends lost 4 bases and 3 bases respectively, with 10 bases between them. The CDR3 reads CASSREGANQPQHF. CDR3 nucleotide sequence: TGCGCCAGCAGCCGGGAAGGGGCCAATCAGCCCCAGCATTTT.

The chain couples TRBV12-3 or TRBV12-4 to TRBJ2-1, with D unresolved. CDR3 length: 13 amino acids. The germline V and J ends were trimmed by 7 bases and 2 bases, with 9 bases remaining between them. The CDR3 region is CASTPAPYNEQFF. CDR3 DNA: TGTGCCAGCACCCCTGCCCCCTACAATGAGCAGTTCTTC.

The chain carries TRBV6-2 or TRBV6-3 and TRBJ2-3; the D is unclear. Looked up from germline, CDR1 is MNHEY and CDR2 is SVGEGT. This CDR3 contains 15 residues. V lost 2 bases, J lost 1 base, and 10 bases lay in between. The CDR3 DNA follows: TGTGCCAGCAGTTACCGCGAAAGACGCACAGATACGCAGTATTTT. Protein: CASSYRERRTDTQYF.

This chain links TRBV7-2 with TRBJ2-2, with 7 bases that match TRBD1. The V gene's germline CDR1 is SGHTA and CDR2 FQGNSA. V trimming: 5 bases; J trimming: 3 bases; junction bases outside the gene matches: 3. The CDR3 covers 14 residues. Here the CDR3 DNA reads TGTGCCAGCAGCCTCCAGGGGGACACCGGGGAGCTGTTTTTT. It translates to CASSLQGDTGELFF. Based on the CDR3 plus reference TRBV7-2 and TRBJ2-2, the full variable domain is GAGVSQSPSNKVTEKGKDVELRCDPISGHTALYWYRQSLGQGLEFLIYFQGNSAPDKSGLPSDRFSAERTGGSVSTLTIQRTQQEDSAVYLCASSLQGDTGELFFGEGSRLTVL.

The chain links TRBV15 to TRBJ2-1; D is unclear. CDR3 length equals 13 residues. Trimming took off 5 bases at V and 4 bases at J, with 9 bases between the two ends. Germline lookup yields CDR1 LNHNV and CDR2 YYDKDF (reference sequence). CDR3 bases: TGTGCCACCAGCCGGGCTCCTTACAATGAGCAGTTCTTC. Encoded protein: CATSRAPYNEQFF.

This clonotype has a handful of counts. Written as DNA, the CDR3 is TGTGCCAGCTCACCACGGACAGGGGTGATCGAGCAGTACTTC. This sequence encodes CASSPRTGVIEQYF. This rearrangement joins TRBV18 to TRBJ2-7; 9 bases agree with TRBD1. Germline-derived CDR1 and CDR2 are KGHSH and LQKENI. The length of the CDR3 is 14 residues. V shed 1 base, J shed 6 bases, and the junction held 4 bases outside the gene matches.

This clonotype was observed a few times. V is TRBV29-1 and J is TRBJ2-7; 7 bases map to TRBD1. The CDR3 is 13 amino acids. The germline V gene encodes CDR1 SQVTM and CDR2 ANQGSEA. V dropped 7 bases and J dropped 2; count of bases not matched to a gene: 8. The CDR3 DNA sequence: TGCAGCGCACAAGGACAGGCGGCCTACGAGCAGTACTTC. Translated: CSAQGQAAYEQYF.

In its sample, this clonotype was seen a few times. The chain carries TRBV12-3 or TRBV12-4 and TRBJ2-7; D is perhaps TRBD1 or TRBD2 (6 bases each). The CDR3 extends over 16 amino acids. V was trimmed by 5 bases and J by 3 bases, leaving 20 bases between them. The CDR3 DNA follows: TGTGCCAGCAGTCCATCCCACGGCGGGGACATCTACGAGCAGTACTTC. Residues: CASSPSHGGDIYEQYF.

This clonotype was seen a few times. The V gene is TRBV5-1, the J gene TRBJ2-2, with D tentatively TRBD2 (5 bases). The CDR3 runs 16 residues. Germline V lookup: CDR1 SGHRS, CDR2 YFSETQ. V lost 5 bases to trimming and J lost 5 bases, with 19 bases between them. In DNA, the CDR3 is TGCGCCAGCAGTTCGAGGGCTAGCCTCAAAACCGGGGAGCTGTTTTTT. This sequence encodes CASSSRASLKTGELFF.

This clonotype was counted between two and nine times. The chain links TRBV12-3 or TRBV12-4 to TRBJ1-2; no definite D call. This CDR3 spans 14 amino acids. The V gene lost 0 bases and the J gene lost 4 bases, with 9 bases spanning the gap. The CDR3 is CASSLAANAYGYTF. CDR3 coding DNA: TGTGCCAGCAGTTTAGCGGCAAACGCCTATGGCTACACCTTC.

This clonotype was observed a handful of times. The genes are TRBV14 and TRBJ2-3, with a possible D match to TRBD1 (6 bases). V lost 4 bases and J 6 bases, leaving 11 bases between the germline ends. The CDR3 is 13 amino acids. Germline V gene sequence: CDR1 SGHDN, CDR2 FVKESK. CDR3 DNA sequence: TGTGCCAGCAGCCCAGGGGTTCGGGATACGCAGTATTTT. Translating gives CASSPGVRDTQYF.

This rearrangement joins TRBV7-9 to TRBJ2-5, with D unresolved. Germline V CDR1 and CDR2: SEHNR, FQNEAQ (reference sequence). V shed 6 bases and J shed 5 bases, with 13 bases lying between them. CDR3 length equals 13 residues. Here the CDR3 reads CASSRTLGETQYF. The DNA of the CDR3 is TGTGCCAGCAGTCGTACTCTCGGGGAGACCCAGTACTTC.